These 2 T cell receptor beta chains came from one sample sequenced in a study of patients and donors after allogeneic stem cell transplantation. Using its own MiXCR run on the RT-PCR reads, TCRdb lists one record per CDR3 protein. The sample shows some 880,000 distinct CDR3 sequences, about 20% of them seen only once. Sequences were obtained from blood, either unsorted or a sorted T cell fraction (not recorded which). The receptors stem from a human donor who was either an allogeneic HSCT recipient or a stem cell or donor lymphocyte infusion donor (not recorded which). It is not recorded whose cells these are; they may come from a transplant donor.

V is TRBV11-1 and J is TRBJ2-1; D perhaps matches TRBD2 (7 bases). Germline V lookup: CDR1 SGHAT, CDR2 FQDESV (reference sequence). V lost 4 bases and J lost 3, with 16 bases in between. The CDR3 is 16 amino acids. The CDR3, as DNA: TGTGCCAGCAGCTCGCAGTGGGAGGGGGACTACAATGAGCAGTTCTTC. It is translated as CASSSQWEGDYNEQFF.

The chain uses TRBV29-1 and TRBJ1-2; D is unclear. This CDR3 is 9 amino acids long. V dropped 3 bases and J dropped 8 bases, with 4 bases sitting between them. The germline V gene has CDR1 SQVTM and CDR2 ANQGSEA. The CDR3 nucleotides read TGCAGCGTTGAGGAGGGCTACACCTTC. Residues: CSVEEGYTF.